These 24 T cell receptor beta chains were all obtained from the same sample, sequenced in a study of human T cells and chemical hapten exposure. Each CDR3 protein gets one entry after TCRdb re-called the RACE reads with MiXCR. In the table there are approximately 87,000 distinct CDR3 sequences, more than 9.5% of which are singletons. Time point noted: patch test 2, 6 weeks after DPC sensitization. Treatment of the sample: therapeutic diphenylcyclopropenone sensitization with weekly scalp DPC. The source material was whole blood, sampled in connection with sensitization to the hapten diphenylcyclopropenone (DPC). Receptors originate from a woman in her thirties or forties with alopecia areata. Some clones in this sample may be carry-over from other donors' samples.

This sequence joins TRBV29-1 and TRBJ2-3, with D possibly called TRBD1 or TRBD2 (5 bases each). The CDR3 sequence is 14 residues long. Trimming removed 4 bases from V and 0 bases from J, with 11 bases in between. CDR1 is SQVTM and CDR2 is ANQGSEA in the germline V gene. As DNA, the CDR3 is TGCAGCGTTGGAGGGGCTGCTAGCACAGATACGCAGTATTTT. This encodes CSVGGAASTDTQYF.

The table lists this clonotype with many counts. This chain links TRBV11-2 with TRBJ1-5, with D possibly matching TRBD1 (5 bases). Looked up from germline, CDR1 is SGHAT and CDR2 is FQNNGV. The germline V and J ends were trimmed by 3 bases and 11 bases, with 20 bases remaining between them. The length of the CDR3 is 15 residues. The CDR3 here is CASSLAPTGGMAQHF. DNA for the CDR3: TGTGCCAGCAGCTTGGCCCCAACGGGGGGTATGGCCCAGCATTTT.

This clonotype occurred a few times. CDR3 sequence reads: CSARESPISIDTQYF. CDR3 bases: TGCAGTGCTAGAGAGTCGCCGATTTCTATAGATACGCAGTATTTT. This rearrangement joins TRBV20-1 to TRBJ2-3, with D unresolved. Germline V gene lookup returns CDR1 DFQATT and CDR2 SNEGSKA (reference sequence). The CDR3 spans 15 residues. Trimming pared 0 bases from V and 5 bases from J, leaving 15 bases between.

The chain combines TRBV15 with TRBJ1-1; 9 bases are shared with TRBD1. The CDR3 consists of 15 residues. The germline CDR1 and CDR2 sequences are LNHNV and YYDKDF (reference sequence). Trimming removed 5 bases from V and 4 bases from J; junction bases left unmatched: 8. The CDR3 reads CATSLKQGAGTEAFF. As DNA, the CDR3 is TGTGCCACCAGCCTCAAACAGGGGGCCGGCACTGAAGCTTTCTTT.

This clonotype was counted at least ten times. V usage is TRBV12-3 or TRBV12-4 and J usage is TRBJ2-5; D is uncertain. V lost 1 base to trimming and J lost 3 bases, with 0 bases between them. This CDR3 has 11 residues. CDR3 coding DNA: TGTGCCAGCAGTTTAGAAGAGACCCAGTACTTC. Translated: CASSLEETQYF.

This clonotype was detected ten times or more. The chain links TRBV11-2 to TRBJ2-1; D is possibly TRBD2 (6 bases). Germline lookup yields CDR1 SGHAT and CDR2 FQNNGV. This CDR3 region has 16 residues. Trimming left V 1 base short and J 7 bases short, with 17 bases between. The CDR3 is CASSLAPGLGLNEQFF. The CDR3 DNA reads as TGTGCCAGCAGCTTAGCCCCGGGACTGGGCTTAAATGAGCAGTTCTTC.

The chain carries TRBV7-2 and TRBJ2-3, with 8 bases that match TRBD2. Trimming at V came to 3 bases and at J to 7 bases, leaving 6 bases not matched to a gene. Per germline, CDR1 SGHTA and CDR2 FQGNSA. The CDR3 consists of 14 residues. This CDR3 reads CASSFSGGANTQYF. CDR3 nucleotides: TGTGCCAGCAGCTTCTCCGGGGGGGCCAATACGCAGTATTTT.

The chain combines TRBV19 with TRBJ1-1; 7 nucleotides align to TRBD1. The CDR3 runs 14 residues. V was pared by 6 bases and J by 4 bases, with 8 bases of the junction left unmatched. CDR1 LNHDA and CDR2 SQIVND come from the germline V gene (reference sequence). CDR3 in amino acids: CASSLDRAGTEAFF. The CDR3 coding sequence is TGTGCCAGTAGCCTTGACAGGGCTGGCACTGAAGCTTTCTTT.

Ten or more counts support this clonotype. V and J are TRBV6-6 and TRBJ1-2; D unclear. Germline loops: CDR1 MNHNY, CDR2 SVGAGI (reference sequence). CDR3 size: 13 residues. The ends were cut back, 5 bases at V and 7 bases at J, with 14 bases in the middle. The CDR3 DNA follows: TGTGCCAGCAGTCCCGGGTTGCGGGTTGGCTACACCTTC. It specifies CASSPGLRVGYTF.

This clonotype has only a few counts. The chain combines TRBV2 with TRBJ2-1, with 7 bases fitting TRBD1. The junction had 10 bases not matched to a gene; V was cut back by 4 bases and J by 16 bases. Germline V gene data show CDR1 as SNHLY and CDR2 as FYNNEI. CDR3 length: 12 amino acids. In nucleotides, the CDR3 is TGTGCCAGCAGTGTAGGGGGACAGAGCCAATTCTTC. It specifies CASSVGGQSQFF.

This clonotype was seen repeatedly, ten times or more. The chain couples TRBV7-2 to TRBJ2-2; D is ambiguous. Trimming took off 5 bases at V and 5 bases at J, with 12 bases between the two ends. Germline assignment: CDR1 SGHTA and CDR2 FQGNSA. This CDR3 contains 14 residues. CDR3 coding DNA: TGTGCCAGCAGCCCTGGACGGCTGACCGGGGAGCTGTTTTTT. As protein: CASSPGRLTGELFF.

This clonotype was seen more than once but under ten times. The chain combines TRBV7-9 with TRBJ1-3, with D perhaps TRBD1 (5 bases). Germline CDR1 is SEHNR and CDR2 is FQNEAQ (reference sequence). This CDR3 comprises 14 residues. The V and J ends lost 10 bases and 2 bases respectively, with 15 bases between them. CDR3 DNA: TGTGCCACCAACCTGGGGACGGCTGGAAACACCATATATTTT. This gives the protein CATNLGTAGNTIYF. The full variable domain, in which reference TRBV7-9 and TRBJ1-3 provide the parts outside the CDR3, is DTGVSQNPRHKITKRGQNVTFRCDPISEHNRLYWYRQTLGQGPEFLTYFQNEAQLEKSRLLSDRFSAERPKGSFSTLEIQRTEQGDSAMYLCATNLGTAGNTIYFGEGSWLTVV.

This clonotype was seen ten or more times. The V call is TRBV28, the J call TRBJ2-2, with TRBD1 as a possible D gene (5 bases). Germline loops: CDR1 MDHEN, CDR2 SYDVKM. The CDR3 covers 15 residues. Trimming removed 2 bases at V and 5 bases at J, with 12 bases between. The CDR3 spells CASSLNQGRTGELFF. In DNA form, the CDR3 reads TGTGCCAGCAGTTTAAACCAGGGAAGGACCGGGGAGCTGTTTTTT.

The chain carries TRBV7-6 and TRBJ2-2, with 8 bases matching TRBD1. Germline V lookup: CDR1 SGHVS, CDR2 FNYEAQ. The CDR3 runs to 14 residues. CDR3 in amino acids: CVTSGTGNTGELFF. The DNA of the CDR3 is TGTGTCACCTCCGGGACAGGAAACACCGGGGAGCTGTTTTTT. The full variable domain, in which reference TRBV7-6 and TRBJ2-2 provide the parts outside the CDR3, is GAGVSQSPRYKVTKRGQDVALRCDPISGHVSLYWYRQALGQGPEFLTYFNYEAQQDKSGLPNDRFSAERPEGSISTLTIQRTEQRDSAMYRCVTSGTGNTGELFFGEGSRLTVL.

This clonotype showed up many times. The J gene is TRBJ2-2, the V gene TRBV5-1; D call uncertain. CDR3 length: 16 amino acids. V was pared by 1 base and J by 2 bases, with 12 bases between. CDR1 is SGHRS, CDR2 YFSETQ, per germline. CDR3 nucleotides: TGCGCCAGCAGCTTGAGAGTTGCGGTTAACACCGGGGAGCTGTTTTTT. Its translation: CASSLRVAVNTGELFF.

The V and J genes are TRBV5-5 and TRBJ1-6; D is possibly TRBD1 (5 bases). Per the germline V gene, CDR1 is SGHKS and CDR2 is YYEKEE (reference sequence). This CDR3 has 14 amino acids. V was trimmed by 4 bases and J by 7 bases, leaving 12 bases between them. CDR3 sequence (DNA): TGTGCCAGCAGCGGGAAGGGGCAGAATTCACCCCTCCACTTT. Amino acids: CASSGKGQNSPLHF.

This clonotype was detected ten times or more. This chain connects TRBV12-5 to TRBJ2-5; 11 bases line up with TRBD1. CDR1 and CDR2 (germline): LGHNT, FRNRAP. V trimming: 7 bases; J trimming: 3 bases; junction bases outside the gene matches: 4. This CDR3 has 14 amino acids. The CDR3 sequence is CASARDRGEETQYF. DNA for the CDR3: TGTGCTAGTGCTCGGGACAGGGGGGAAGAGACCCAGTACTTC. Complete variable domain (other parts from reference TRBV12-5 and TRBJ2-5): DARVTQTPRHKVTEMGQEVTMRCQPILGHNTVFWYRQTMMQGLELLAYFRNRAPLDDSGMPKDRFSAEMPDATLATLKIQPSEPRDSAVYFCASARDRGEETQYFGPGTRLLVL.

This clonotype showed up many times. The chain links TRBV20-1 to TRBJ2-3, with D perhaps TRBD1 (6 bases). V was pared by 6 bases and J by 4 bases, with 20 bases between. In germline, CDR1 is DFQATT, CDR2 SNEGSKA (reference sequence). The CDR3 length is 15 residues. The CDR3 DNA reads TGCAGTGCCCAGGGGACCTCTGGTTCCCCAGATACGCAGTATTTT. The encoded protein is CSAQGTSGSPDTQYF.

The chain links TRBV14 to TRBJ2-6; 8 nucleotides agree with TRBD1. CDR1 SGHDN and CDR2 FVKESK come from the germline V gene. The CDR3 contains 17 residues. After removal of 3 bases from V and 5 bases from J, the junction contained 9 bases not matched to a gene. CDR3 in amino acids: CASSQRTGFSRANVLTF. The DNA of the CDR3 is TGTGCCAGCAGCCAGAGGACAGGGTTCAGTAGGGCCAACGTCCTGACTTTC.

This clonotype was seen a few times. The chain is built from TRBV4-1 and TRBJ2-7, with unresolved D. The CDR3 spans 16 residues. Germline V gene sequence: CDR1 MGHRA, CDR2 YSYEKL. Trimming stripped 0 bases from V and 2 bases from J, with 14 bases between. The CDR3 DNA reads as TGCGCCAGCAGCCAAGACATTCAGGCCCCAGCCTACGAGCAGTACTTC. Protein: CASSQDIQAPAYEQYF.

This chain connects TRBV5-6 to TRBJ2-7, with D perhaps being TRBD1 or TRBD2 (5 bases each). V was clipped by 3 bases and J by 0 bases, with 7 bases between them. The CDR3 sequence is 13 residues long. The V gene's germline CDR1 is SGHDT and CDR2 YYEEEE. The chain's CDR3 is CASSSGTSYEQYF. CDR3 DNA: TGTGCCAGCAGCTCCGGGACCTCCTACGAGCAGTACTTC.

This sequence joins TRBV6-5 and TRBJ1-1; D perhaps matches TRBD1 (5 bases). CDR3 length equals 15 residues. CDR1 MNHEY and CDR2 SVGAGI come from the germline V gene. V was clipped by 1 base and J by 1 base, with 10 bases between them. The CDR3 DNA reads as TGTGCCAGCAGTTACTTAACCGGGACGAACACTGAAGCTTTCTTT. As protein: CASSYLTGTNTEAFF.

In this sample, this clonotype turned up many times. The J gene is TRBJ2-3, the V gene TRBV7-2; TRBD2 matches 10 bases. The V segment lost 5 bases and the J segment 6 bases; nucleotides outside the gene matches: 8. CDR1 is SGHTA and CDR2 is FQGNSA in the germline V gene. There are 15 residues in the CDR3. CDR3: CASSLSGGAADTQYF. CDR3 bases: TGTGCCAGCAGCCTCAGCGGGGGGGCAGCGGATACGCAGTATTTT.

The chain links TRBV20-1 to TRBJ2-5, with D uncertain. The ends were cut back, 3 bases at V and 1 base at J, with 12 bases in the middle. The CDR3 consists of 14 residues. Per the germline V gene, CDR1 is DFQATT and CDR2 is SNEGSKA (reference sequence). CDR3 in DNA: TGCAGTGCTAGTCAAGCGAACCTCCAAGAGACCCAGTACTTC. Amino acids: CSASQANLQETQYF.